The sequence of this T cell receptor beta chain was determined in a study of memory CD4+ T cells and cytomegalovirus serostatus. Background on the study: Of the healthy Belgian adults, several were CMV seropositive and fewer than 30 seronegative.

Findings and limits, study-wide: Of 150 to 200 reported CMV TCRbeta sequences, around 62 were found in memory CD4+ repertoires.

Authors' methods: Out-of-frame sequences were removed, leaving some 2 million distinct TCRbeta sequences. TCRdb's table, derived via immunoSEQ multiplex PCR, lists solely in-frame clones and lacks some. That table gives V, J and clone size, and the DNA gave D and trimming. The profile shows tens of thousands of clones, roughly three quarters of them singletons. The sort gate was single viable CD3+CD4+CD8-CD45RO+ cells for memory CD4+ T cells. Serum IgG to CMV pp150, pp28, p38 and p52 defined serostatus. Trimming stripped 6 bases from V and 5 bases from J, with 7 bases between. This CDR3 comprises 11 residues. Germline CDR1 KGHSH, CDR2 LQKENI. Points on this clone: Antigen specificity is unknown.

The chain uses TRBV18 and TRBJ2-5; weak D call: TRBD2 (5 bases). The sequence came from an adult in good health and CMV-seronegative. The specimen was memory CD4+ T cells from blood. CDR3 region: CASSQRETQYF. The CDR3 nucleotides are TGTGCCAGCTCGCAGCGGGAGACCCAGTACTTC.